This T cell receptor (beta chain) was recovered during a study of shared clonotypes between healthy human individuals. On the study more broadly: Researchers drew samples from two women and a few men aged 18 to 49. Donors had three CD4 naive, three CD4 memory, two CD8 naive and one CD8 memory plate apiece.

The CDR3 covers 12 residues. The V gene's germline CDR1 is MDHEN and CDR2 SYDVKM. Regarding this clone: The junction differs from germline at one of its ends, possibly a read error.

Sequencing used immunoSEQ multiplex PCR; TCRdb keeps in-frame clones, though not all of them. The sample records 500,000 to 550,000 clones, 90% to 97% being singletons. The chain combines TRBV28 with TRBJ2-1; 8 bases are a match to TRBD2. This TCR was sampled from a young woman in good health. The source material was naive CD4+ T cells sorted from blood. The subset is: CD45RA+ positively selected. The CDR3 spells CASRSPGLEQVF. The CDR3 bases are TGTGCCAGCAGGTCCCCGGGACTAGAGCAGGTCTTC.